The T cell receptor (beta chain) described here comes from a study of shared clonotypes between healthy human individuals. From germline, CDR1 is ENHRY and CDR2 SYGVKD. Losses at the gene ends were 2 bases for V and 3 bases for J; bases not matched to a gene: 10. CDR3 length: 19 residues. Once extracted for a subset, genomic DNA was divided evenly among several immunoSEQ plates. The method was immunoSEQ multiplex PCR; TCRdb's version includes in-frame clones alone and lacks a portion of them. The table has fewer than 650,000 clones, around 78% seen once. This clone was seen only a few times. Every contributor of samples was a Caucasian grown-up residing in Nashville, Tennessee.

The clonotype comes from a woman between 40 and 50 years old in good health. Some clones in this sample may be carry-over from other donors' samples. This chain connects TRBV10-3 to TRBJ2-1; 13 bases align to TRBD2. Sequenced material: PBMCs. This chain's CDR3 is CAISERGGRTSGSYNEQFF. CDR3 DNA sequence: TGTGCCATCAGTGAGAGGGGGGGAAGGACTAGCGGGAGCTACAATGAGCAGTTCTTC.